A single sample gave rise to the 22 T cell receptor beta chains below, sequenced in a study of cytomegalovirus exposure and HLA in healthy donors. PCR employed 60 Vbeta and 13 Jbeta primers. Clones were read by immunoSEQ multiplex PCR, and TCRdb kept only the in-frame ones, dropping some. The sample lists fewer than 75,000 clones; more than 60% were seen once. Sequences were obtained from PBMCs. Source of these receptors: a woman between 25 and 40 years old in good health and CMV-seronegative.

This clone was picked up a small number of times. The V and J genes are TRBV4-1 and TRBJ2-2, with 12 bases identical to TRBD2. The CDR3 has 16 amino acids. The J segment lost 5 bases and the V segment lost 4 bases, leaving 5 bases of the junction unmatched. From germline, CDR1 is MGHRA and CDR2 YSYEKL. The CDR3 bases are TGCGCCAGCAGCCGACTAGCGGGAGTTGGGACCGGGGAGCTGTTTTTT. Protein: CASSRLAGVGTGELFF.

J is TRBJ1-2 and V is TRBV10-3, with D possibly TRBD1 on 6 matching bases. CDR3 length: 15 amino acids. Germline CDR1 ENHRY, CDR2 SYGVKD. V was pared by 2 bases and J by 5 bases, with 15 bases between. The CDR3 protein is CAISEGGGNYYGYTF. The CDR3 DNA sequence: TGTGCCATCAGTGAGGGGGGCGGAAACTATTATGGCTACACCTTC.

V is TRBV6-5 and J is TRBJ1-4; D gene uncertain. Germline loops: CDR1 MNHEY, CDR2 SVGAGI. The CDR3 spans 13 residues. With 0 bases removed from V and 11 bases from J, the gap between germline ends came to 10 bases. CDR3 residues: CASSYSVSEKLFF. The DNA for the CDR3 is TGTGCCAGCAGTTACTCAGTATCCGAGAAACTGTTTTTT.

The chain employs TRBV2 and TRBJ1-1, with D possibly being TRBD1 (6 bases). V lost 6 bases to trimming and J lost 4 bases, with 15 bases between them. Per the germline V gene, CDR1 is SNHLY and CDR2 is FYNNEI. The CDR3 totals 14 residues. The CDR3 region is CASSPGVWGTEAFF. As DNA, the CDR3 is TGTGCCAGCAGCCCAGGGGTCTGGGGCACTGAAGCTTTCTTT.

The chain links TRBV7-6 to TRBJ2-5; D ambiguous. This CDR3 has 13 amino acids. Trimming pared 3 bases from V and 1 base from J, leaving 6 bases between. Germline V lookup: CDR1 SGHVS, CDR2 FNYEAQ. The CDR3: CASSLTLQETQYF. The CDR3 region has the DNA TGTGCCAGCAGCTTGACACTCCAAGAGACCCAGTACTTC.

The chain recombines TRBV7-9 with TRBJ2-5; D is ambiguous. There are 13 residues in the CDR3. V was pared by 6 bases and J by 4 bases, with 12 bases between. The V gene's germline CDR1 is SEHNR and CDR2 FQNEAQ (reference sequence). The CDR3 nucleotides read TGTGCCAGCAGTCAAACTTCTGGAGAGACCCAGTACTTC. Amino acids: CASSQTSGETQYF. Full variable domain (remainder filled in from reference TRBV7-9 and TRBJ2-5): DTGVSQNPRHKITKRGQNVTFRCDPISEHNRLYWYRQTLGQGPEFLTYFQNEAQLEKSRLLSDRFSAERPKGSFSTLEIQRTEQGDSAMYLCASSQTSGETQYFGPGTRLLVL.

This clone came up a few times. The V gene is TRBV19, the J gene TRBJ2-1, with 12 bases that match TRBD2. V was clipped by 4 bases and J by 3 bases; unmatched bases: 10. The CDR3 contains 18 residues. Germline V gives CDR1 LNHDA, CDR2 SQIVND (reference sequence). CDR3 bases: TGTGCCAGTAGTACTCTCCTGACTAGCGGGAGCCTCTACAATGAGCAGTTCTTC. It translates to CASSTLLTSGSLYNEQFF.

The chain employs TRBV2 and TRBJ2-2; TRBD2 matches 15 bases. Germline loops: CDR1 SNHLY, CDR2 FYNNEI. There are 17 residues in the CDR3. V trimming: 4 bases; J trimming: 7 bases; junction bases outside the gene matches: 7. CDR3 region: CASSGPGLAGGVGELFF. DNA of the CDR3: TGTGCCAGCAGTGGCCCGGGACTAGCGGGAGGTGTCGGGGAGCTGTTTTTT.

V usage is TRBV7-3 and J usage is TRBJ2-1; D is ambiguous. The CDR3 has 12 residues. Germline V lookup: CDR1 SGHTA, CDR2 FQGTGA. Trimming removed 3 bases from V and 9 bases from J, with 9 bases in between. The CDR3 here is CASSFHSGEQFF. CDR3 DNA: TGTGCCAGCAGCTTCCATTCGGGTGAGCAGTTCTTC.

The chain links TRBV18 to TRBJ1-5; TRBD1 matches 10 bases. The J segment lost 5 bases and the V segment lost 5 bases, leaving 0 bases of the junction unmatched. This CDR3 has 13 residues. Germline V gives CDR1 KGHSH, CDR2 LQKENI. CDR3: CASSGTGDQPQHF. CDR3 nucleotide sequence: TGTGCCAGCTCAGGGACAGGGGATCAGCCCCAGCATTTT.

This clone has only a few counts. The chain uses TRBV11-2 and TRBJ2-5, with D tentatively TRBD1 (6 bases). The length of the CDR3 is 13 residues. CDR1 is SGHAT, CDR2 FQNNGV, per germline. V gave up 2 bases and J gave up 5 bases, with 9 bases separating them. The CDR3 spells CASSLFQGETQYF. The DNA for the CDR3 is TGTGCCAGCAGCTTATTCCAGGGGGAGACCCAGTACTTC.

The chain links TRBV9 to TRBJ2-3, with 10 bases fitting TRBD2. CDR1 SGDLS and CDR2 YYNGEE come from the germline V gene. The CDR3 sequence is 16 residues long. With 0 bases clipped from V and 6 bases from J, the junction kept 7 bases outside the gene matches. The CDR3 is CASSVGASGSHDTQYF. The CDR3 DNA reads TGTGCCAGCAGCGTAGGGGCTAGCGGGAGTCATGATACGCAGTATTTT.

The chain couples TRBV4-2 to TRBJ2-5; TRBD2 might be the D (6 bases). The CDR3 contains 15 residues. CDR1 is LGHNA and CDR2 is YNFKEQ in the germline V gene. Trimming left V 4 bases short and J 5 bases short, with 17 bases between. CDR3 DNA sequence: TGTGCCAGCAGCCGCGACAAGACGGGAGTGGAGACCCAGTACTTC. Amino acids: CASSRDKTGVETQYF.

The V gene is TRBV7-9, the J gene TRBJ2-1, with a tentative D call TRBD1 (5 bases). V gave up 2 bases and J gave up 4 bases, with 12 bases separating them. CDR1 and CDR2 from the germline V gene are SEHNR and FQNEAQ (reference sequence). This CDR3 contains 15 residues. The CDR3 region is CASSLYQGPYNEQFF. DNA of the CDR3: TGTGCCAGCAGCTTATATCAGGGCCCTTACAATGAGCAGTTCTTC.

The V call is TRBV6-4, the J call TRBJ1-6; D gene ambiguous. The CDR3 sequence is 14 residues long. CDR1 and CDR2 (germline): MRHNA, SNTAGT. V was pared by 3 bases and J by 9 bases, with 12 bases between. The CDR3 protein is CASSEGGIFSPLHF. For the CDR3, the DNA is TGTGCCAGCAGTGAGGGAGGGATATTTTCACCCCTCCACTTT.

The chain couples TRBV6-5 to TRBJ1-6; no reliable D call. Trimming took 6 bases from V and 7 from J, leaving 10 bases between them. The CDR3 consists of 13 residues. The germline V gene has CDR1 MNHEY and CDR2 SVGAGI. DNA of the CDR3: TGTGCCAGCAGCCGACGGAGCAATTCACCCCTCCACTTT. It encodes CASSRRSNSPLHF.

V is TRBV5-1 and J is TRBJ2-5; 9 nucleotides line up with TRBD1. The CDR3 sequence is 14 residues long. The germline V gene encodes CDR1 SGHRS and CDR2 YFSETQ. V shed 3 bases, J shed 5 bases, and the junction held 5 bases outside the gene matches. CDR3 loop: CASSWGQGRETQYF. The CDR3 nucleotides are TGCGCCAGCAGCTGGGGACAGGGCCGGGAGACCCAGTACTTC.

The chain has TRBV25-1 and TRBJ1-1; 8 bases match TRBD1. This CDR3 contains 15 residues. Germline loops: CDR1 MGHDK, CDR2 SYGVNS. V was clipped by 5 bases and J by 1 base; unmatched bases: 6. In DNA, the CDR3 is TGTGCCAGCAGTACTCCCGGGACAGGGAACACTGAAGCTTTCTTT. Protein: CASSTPGTGNTEAFF.

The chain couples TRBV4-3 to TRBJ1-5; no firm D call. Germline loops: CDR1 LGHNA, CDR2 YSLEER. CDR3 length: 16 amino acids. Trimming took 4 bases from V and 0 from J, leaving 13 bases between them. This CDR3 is CASSPVASYSNQPQHF. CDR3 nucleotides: TGCGCCAGCAGCCCGGTTGCGTCTTATAGCAATCAGCCCCAGCATTTT.

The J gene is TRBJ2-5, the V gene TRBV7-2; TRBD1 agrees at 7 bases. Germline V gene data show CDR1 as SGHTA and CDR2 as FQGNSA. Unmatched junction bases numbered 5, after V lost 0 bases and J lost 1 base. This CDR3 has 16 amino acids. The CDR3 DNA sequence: TGTGCCAGCAGCTTAGCAGGGGGCATCTCCCAAGAGACCCAGTACTTC. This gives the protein CASSLAGGISQETQYF. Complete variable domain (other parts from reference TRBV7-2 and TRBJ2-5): GAGVSQSPSNKVTEKGKDVELRCDPISGHTALYWYRQSLGQGLEFLIYFQGNSAPDKSGLPSDRFSAERTGGSVSTLTIQRTQQEDSAVYLCASSLAGGISQETQYFGPGTRLLVL.

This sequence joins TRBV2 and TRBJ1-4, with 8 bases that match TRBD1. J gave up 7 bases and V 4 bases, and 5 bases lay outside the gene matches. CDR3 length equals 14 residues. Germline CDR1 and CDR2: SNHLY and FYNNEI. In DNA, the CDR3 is TGTGCCAGCAGTGTGGACAGGGATGCTGAAAAACTGTTTTTT. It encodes CASSVDRDAEKLFF.

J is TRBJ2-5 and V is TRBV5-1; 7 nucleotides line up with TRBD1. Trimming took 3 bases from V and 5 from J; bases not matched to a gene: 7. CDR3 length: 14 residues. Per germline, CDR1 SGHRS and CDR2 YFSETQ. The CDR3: CASSSGQAEETQYF. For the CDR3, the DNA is TGCGCCAGCAGCTCCGGACAGGCGGAGGAGACCCAGTACTTC.